These 19 T cell receptor beta chains came from one sample sequenced in a study of radiotherapy plus CTLA-4 blockade in lung cancer. This table comes from immunoSEQ multiplex PCR, and its TCRdb copy is limited to in-frame clones, with some not included. The sample carries fewer than 100,000 clones, 75% to 90% recorded once. The starting material was peripheral blood, obtained from a patient treated with radiotherapy plus ipilimumab. These receptors were taken from a human donor with non-small cell lung cancer who had stable disease on radiotherapy plus ipilimumab.

This chain uses TRBV29-1 with TRBJ2-7; D might be TRBD1 (6 bases). Germline assignment: CDR1 SQVTM and CDR2 ANQGSEA. The CDR3 is 18 amino acids. V was cut by 5 bases and J by 0 bases, with 26 bases left in between. In DNA form, the CDR3 reads TGCAGCGTTAGTGGGGCAGGGACACTTACTTCCAACTCCTACGAGCAGTACTTC. The encoded protein is CSVSGAGTLTSNSYEQYF.

This clone was seen just once. The chain recombines TRBV7-8 with TRBJ2-7, with 7 bases lining up with TRBD2. Per the germline V gene, CDR1 is SGHVS and CDR2 is FQNEAQ. CDR3 size: 15 residues. The V segment lost 1 base and the J segment 6 bases; nucleotides outside the gene matches: 9. The chain's CDR3 is CASSLVLRTSSEQYF. CDR3 in DNA: TGTGCCAGCAGCTTAGTGTTACGGACTAGTAGCGAGCAGTACTTC. Based on the CDR3 plus reference TRBV7-8 and TRBJ2-7, the full variable domain is GAGVSQSPRYKVAKRGQDVALRCDPISGHVSLFWYQQALGQGPEFLTYFQNEAQLDKSGLPSDRFFAERPEGSVSTLKIQRTQQEDSAVYLCASSLVLRTSSEQYFGPGTRLTVT.

Only one count was recorded for this clone. The chain links TRBV27 to TRBJ2-3; TRBD2 might be the D (5 bases). The germline V and J ends were trimmed by 5 bases and 2 bases, with 26 bases remaining between them. The V gene's germline CDR1 is MNHEY and CDR2 SMNVEV (reference sequence). The CDR3 is made up of 19 amino acids. CDR3 amino acids: CASSPGTRHNNLHTDTQYF. CDR3 in DNA: TGTGCCAGCAGTCCTGGCACTAGACATAACAACCTACACACAGATACGCAGTATTTT.

The chain carries TRBV18 and TRBJ2-2, with 7 bases matching TRBD1. Germline trimming cut 5 bases from V and 6 bases from J; bases unmatched to any gene: 9. From germline, CDR1 is KGHSH and CDR2 LQKENI. The CDR3 loop spans 15 amino acids. CDR3 nucleotide sequence: TGTGCCAGCTCATTGTCGACAGGGACGGCCGGGGAGCTGTTTTTT. Its translation is CASSLSTGTAGELFF.

On this clone itself: Other DNA sequences of this sample code for an identical CDR3. The V and J genes are TRBV11-3 and TRBJ2-2; TRBD1 is a possible D gene (5 bases). Germline V CDR1 and CDR2: SGHNT, YENEEA. V lost 1 base and J 2 bases, leaving 8 bases between the germline ends. This CDR3 is 15 amino acids long. CDR3 amino acids: CASSLGQGNTGELFF. CDR3 sequence (DNA): TGTGCCAGCAGCTTAGGCCAGGGCAACACCGGGGAGCTGTTTTTT.

The count of this clone is one. The sample holds other DNA sequences that translate to the same CDR3. The genes are TRBV18 and TRBJ1-5; D call uncertain. V was shortened by 3 bases and J by 4 bases, with 13 bases between the two germline ends. The germline gives CDR1 KGHSH, CDR2 LQKENI. This CDR3 is built from 15 residues. The DNA of the CDR3 is TGTGCCAGCTCACCCCCGGGAATGCGAAATCAGCCCCAGCATTTT. It specifies CASSPPGMRNQPQHF.

The chain links TRBV29-1 to TRBJ2-7; a weak D match, TRBD2 (6 bases). The CDR3 is made up of 13 amino acids. The germline V and J ends were trimmed by 4 bases and 2 bases, with 12 bases remaining between them. Germline CDR1 reads SQVTM; CDR2 reads ANQGSEA. CDR3 protein: CSVATGRPYEQYF. DNA of the CDR3: TGCAGCGTTGCTACCGGGAGACCCTACGAGCAGTACTTC.

In this sample, this clone turned up a few times. This rearrangement joins TRBV19 to TRBJ2-2; no clear D gene. Germline V gives CDR1 LNHDA, CDR2 SQIVND (reference sequence). Trimming stripped 3 bases from V and 5 bases from J, with 7 bases between. This CDR3 region has 13 residues. For the CDR3, the DNA is TGTGCCAGTAGTATTTTAGGAACCGGGGAGCTGTTTTTT. This translates into CASSILGTGELFF. The entire variable domain, with the rest obtained from reference TRBV19 and TRBJ2-2, is as follows: DGGITQSPKYLFRKEGQNVTLSCEQNLNHDAMYWYRQDPGQGLRLIYYSQIVNDFQKGDIAEGYSVSREKKESFPLTVTSAQKNPTAFYLCASSILGTGELFFGEGSRLTVL.

V is TRBV27 and J is TRBJ2-3, with 8 positions matching TRBD2. This CDR3 has 17 amino acids. The germline gives CDR1 MNHEY, CDR2 SMNVEV (reference sequence). With V trimmed by 5 bases and J by 3 bases, 13 bases remained unmatched. For the CDR3, the DNA is TGTGCCAGCAGTCCCGGGGGGGGTAGCGGGTGGACAGATACGCAGTATTTT. Amino acid sequence: CASSPGGGSGWTDTQYF.

The chain employs TRBV25-1 and TRBJ2-3, with D tentatively TRBD2 (5 bases). V was cut by 0 bases and J by 5 bases, with 9 bases left in between. This CDR3 spans 14 amino acids. From germline, CDR1 is MGHDK and CDR2 SYGVNS. The CDR3 sequence: CASSEYGSEDTQYF. In nucleotides, the CDR3 is TGTGCCAGCAGTGAATACGGTAGCGAAGATACGCAGTATTTT.

This clone occurred a few times. The chain combines TRBV6-1 with TRBJ2-3; TRBD2 aligns across 9 bases. Trimming removed 9 bases from V and 3 bases from J; junction bases left unmatched: 7. This CDR3 comprises 14 residues. Germline loops: CDR1 MNHNS, CDR2 SASEGT. CDR3 DNA sequence: TGTGCCAGGGGGGCTAGCGGGGCTACAGATACGCAGTATTTT. Protein: CARGASGATDTQYF.

The V call is TRBV29-1, the J call TRBJ1-4; 7 nucleotides agree with TRBD1. Germline V gene data show CDR1 as SQVTM and CDR2 as ANQGSEA. The CDR3 has 12 residues. With V trimmed by 4 bases and J by 8 bases, 4 bases remained unmatched. The CDR3 sequence: CSVGGGREKLFF. In nucleotides, the CDR3 is TGCAGCGTTGGAGGGGGCAGGGAAAAACTGTTTTTT.

This chain connects TRBV28 to TRBJ2-7; unclear D gene. V lost 2 bases, J lost 1 base, and 15 bases lay in between. The CDR3 contains 16 residues. Germline V lookup: CDR1 MDHEN, CDR2 SYDVKM. This CDR3 is CASSLGKFGGSYEQYF. CDR3 nucleotides: TGTGCCAGCAGTTTAGGAAAATTCGGCGGATCCTACGAGCAGTACTTC.

V gene TRBV10-1 combines with J gene TRBJ2-2; 13 nucleotides agree with TRBD2. V gave up 5 bases and J gave up 0 bases; unmatched junction bases: 3. CDR1 is WNHNN, CDR2 SYGVQD, per germline (reference sequence). The CDR3 runs 17 residues. CDR3 DNA sequence: TGCGCCAGCAGTTCGGGACTAGCGGGGACGAACACCGGGGAGCTGTTTTTT. This sequence encodes CASSSGLAGTNTGELFF.

J is TRBJ2-5 and V is TRBV30, with 8 bases that match TRBD1. V lost 3 bases to trimming and J lost 2 bases; unmatched junction nucleotides: 5. CDR1 and CDR2 (germline): GTSNPN, SVGIG (reference sequence). CDR3 length: 14 residues. Here the CDR3 reads CAWRGDRRQETQYF. In nucleotides, the CDR3 is TGTGCCTGGAGGGGGGACAGGAGGCAAGAGACCCAGTACTTC.

This rearrangement joins TRBV5-1 to TRBJ2-5; D may match TRBD1 or TRBD2 (6 bases each). CDR1 is SGHRS and CDR2 is YFSETQ in the germline V gene. The CDR3 has 13 residues. V shed 1 base and J shed 5 bases, with 9 bases lying between them. As DNA, the CDR3 is TGCGCCAGCAGCTTGAGAGGGGGGGAGACCCAGTACTTC. Its protein product is CASSLRGGETQYF.

The chain has TRBV18 and TRBJ2-2, with a possible D match to TRBD1 (6 bases). With 2 bases removed from V and 3 bases from J, the gap between germline ends came to 7 bases. Germline V lookup: CDR1 KGHSH, CDR2 LQKENI. The CDR3 contains 14 residues. In nucleotides, the CDR3 is TGTGCCAGCTCACCAGGACAGCACACCGGGGAGCTGTTTTTT. Translated, it gives CASSPGQHTGELFF.

The chain carries TRBV6-1 and TRBJ1-6, with TRBD1 as a possible D gene (6 bases). There are 16 residues in the CDR3. The V and J ends lost 1 base and 6 bases respectively, with 13 bases between them. Germline V lookup: CDR1 MNHNS, CDR2 SASEGT. CDR3 sequence (DNA): TGTGCCAGCAGTGAAGATCTCGGACAGACTAATTCACCCCTCCACTTT. It translates to CASSEDLGQTNSPLHF.

As to this clone: The sample holds other DNA sequences that translate to the same CDR3. V gene TRBV19 combines with J gene TRBJ2-3; the D gene is possibly TRBD1 (6 bases). Germline CDR1 reads LNHDA; CDR2 reads SQIVND (reference sequence). This CDR3 has 13 residues. Trimming cost V 3 bases and J 3 bases, with 7 bases left between them. The CDR3 bases are TGTGCCAGTAGTATCCAGGGGACAGATACGCAGTATTTT. This codes for CASSIQGTDTQYF.